This T cell receptor (beta chain) was obtained from a study of cytomegalovirus exposure and HLA in healthy donors. Study-level background: The early release's HLA-typed donors yielded 78 million or so unique TCRs. Study-wide points: As was reported, the classifier diagnosed cytomegalovirus status with high specificity and sensitivity. Analysis was carried out at a later point, and it linked a missense DCLRE1C variant to TCR beta V- and J-gene trimming.

A word on this clone: Its antigen is unidentified.

Both 60 Vbeta primers and 13 Jbeta primers went into the PCR. Only in-frame clones appear in the TCRdb table, and some are missing; sequencing was by immunoSEQ multiplex PCR. The data contain approximately 180,000 clones, 70% to 80% of them singletons. The CDR3 length is 12 residues. Deletions cut 10 bases from V and 4 bases from J, with 11 bases between. The V gene's germline CDR1 is MDHEN and CDR2 SYDVKM. Input material: PBMCs. This TCR came from a woman in her fifties or sixties in good health and CMV-seronegative. This sequence joins TRBV28 and TRBJ2-1; D is undetermined. This CDR3 is CATRERYNEQFF. CDR3 nucleotides: TGTGCCACCAGAGAACGGTACAATGAGCAGTTCTTC.